This T cell receptor beta chain stems from a study of cytomegalovirus exposure and HLA in healthy donors. Germline CDR1 reads PRHDT; CDR2 reads FYEKMQ (reference sequence). Trimming removed 3 bases at V and 2 bases at J, with 11 bases between. This CDR3 spans 14 amino acids. Method: immunoSEQ multiplex PCR; TCRdb's copy keeps in-frame clones and lacks some. The sample contains 150,000 to 200,000 clones, around four fifths of which appear only once. Sequencing was performed on PBMCs. This clonotype was obtained from a young man in good health and CMV-seropositive. The rearrangement uses TRBV13 and TRBJ2-7; the D gene is possibly TRBD2 (6 bases). This CDR3 is CASSLGGTAYEQYF. The DNA for the CDR3 is TGTGCCAGCAGCTTGGGGGGAACGGCCTACGAGCAGTACTTC.